This T cell receptor beta chain derives from a study of blood T cells in healthy people across ages (dated by TCRdb to about 2015). The study in broad terms: Template switching captured roughly one uniquely barcoded TCR beta cDNA molecule per two T cells in model experiments. The study measured age-related changes in TCR beta repertoire diversity using deep sequencing normalized with unique cDNA molecular identifiers. The donors were split into four age groups: young (average about 15 years), middle-aged (about 40), aged (roughly 60) and long-lived (roughly 77). For two donors (one aged 18 to 29 and one aged 80 or older), the study analyzed two additional independent replicas of 1 million unique cDNA reads from the same blood draw.

Systemically healthy Caucasian individuals from Russia, 39 in total and aged roughly 6 to 100 years, were included as donors. About 10 milliliters of peripheral blood were collected from each donor into EDTA-treated Vacutainer tubes. Ficoll-Paque density-gradient centrifugation was used to isolate PBMCs, with at least 6.5 million obtained per sample. Trizol reagent was used to extract total RNA from PBMCs, with at least 6 micrograms per sample. For every donor, an aliquot of PBMCs went through flow cytometry to measure the percentages of naive CD45RAhigh/CD27high T cells. Only a few counts were recorded for this clonotype. Its specific antigen is unknown. No quality values exist for individual bases; no much larger clone is one base distant. Here is what the overall study found, with its caveats: Conclusive comparison of naive and antigen-experienced compartments was prevented by the profiling of bulk unsorted PBMCs. Estimates of total diversity from one million sequenced T cells were regarded as lower bounds and underestimates. As age increased, observed TCR beta diversity per million T cells dropped in a roughly linear way, and a significant reduction was already evident by age approximately 40. A strong correlation was found between observed TCR beta diversity and the percentage of naive T cells measured by flow cytometry. Because donor CMV infection status was unknown, age-related changes in expanded clonotypes were potentially confounded. Compared with the aged group, the long-lived group had more naive CD4+ T cells, fewer expanded clones and increased TCR diversity, suggesting age selection.

The protocol used for the library was 5' RACE. Instrument on record: Illumina HiSeq 2500. A second PCR of about 6 to 11 cycles was run with a J-beta primer mix and a sample-barcoded 5' primer. A unique molecular identifier was introduced onto each TCR beta cDNA molecule by a template-switch 5' adaptor carrying 12 random nucleotides. Each sample yielded at least 2.5 million CDR3-containing paired-end reads. First-strand cDNA synthesis was performed from all RNA using the Mint cDNA synthesis kit, with priming by a TRBC-specific oligonucleotide. All cDNA was treated with uracil-DNA glycosylase and then went through a first 18-cycle PCR with the universal primers M1SS and BC2_uni_R. Per the original workflow: For normalization, 1 million high-quality reads were randomly selected from each sample, with every read carrying a distinct molecular identifier. Instead of being binned into consensus sequences, reads that shared molecular identifiers were thrown out. MiTCR, set to a Q25 quality threshold and the strictest error-elimination algorithm, was used for CDR3 identification, clonotype clustering and error correction. A nonparametric unseen species model with Euler transformation was used to estimate a lower bound on total TCR beta diversity. In TCRdb, the public reads were trimmed at Q25 with fastp and aligned with MiXCR, with productive beta chains retained. Rows are combined by CDR3 protein, so each entry shows the most common genes and DNA. TCRdb's processing, not the study's, gives the V and J calls here. A total of 750,000 to 850,000 distinct CDR3 sequences appear in this sample, roughly 25% of them only once. Clones ranked in the top ten supply more than 3% of the sample.

This sample was also put to use in a study of T cells of mothers and their children. The second source states: Nine systemically healthy Caucasian individuals, comprising three mothers and their six children, were included as donors. cDNA synthesis used all of the extracted RNA, with approximately 1.6 ug of RNA in each 15 ul reaction. In the second PCR, the M1S primer added sample barcodes and 2-4 random nucleotides. Over 9.5 million TCR beta CDR3 reads were obtained for each mother, and 2.5 million to 3 million reads were obtained for each child. TCR recombination output is similarly shaped by thymic selection in related and unrelated pairs, with a minor effect exerted by inherited differences. Normalized repertoire overlap was always slightly but never significantly higher in related than unrelated mother-child pairs. With a sensitivity of approximately 96 clones per million clonotypes, no persistent microchimeric T cell clones were detected. In the study, deep NGS was used to compare the TCR beta repertoires of mothers and children, and features distinguishing related mother-child pairs from unrelated individuals were sought. On average, the children were about 10 +/- 4 years old, while the mothers were about 40 +/- 4 years old. After adapters were ligated using NEBNext reagents, the libraries underwent 100+100 nt paired-end sequencing on an Illumina HiSeq 2000. Mother and child libraries were prepared a month apart and sequenced in separate runs to prevent cross-contamination. For each donor, between about 450,000 and 2,300,000 distinct TCR beta clonotypes were identified. Naive TCR beta clonotypes were estimated from low-frequency clonotypes matched to each donor's FACS-determined naive share, without sorting.

This sequence was found in a boy aged 10-17 years in good health. The sample comprised blood.

The DNA sequence follows: TGCAGTGCTAGTCCTGGGACGGGATACTACGAGCAGTACTTC. It encodes CSASPGTGYYEQYF. The rearrangement combines TRBV20-1 with TRBJ2-7, with the D call tentatively TRBD1 or TRBD2, each fitting 5 bases. Trimming removed 3 bases from V and 3 bases from J, leaving 15 bases between the germline ends. The CDR3 has 14 amino acids, counting the end cysteine and phenylalanine. Only CDR3 DNA is held: 42 bases, read in frame from base 1. For CDR1 and CDR2, the germline V gene (reference sequence) lists DFQATT and SNEGSKA.